The 8 T cell receptor beta chains given below trace back to one sample, sequenced in a study of long-term antiretroviral therapy in people with HIV. They ran version v3.0 of the immunoSEQ assay at survey level. Assay used: immunoSEQ multiplex PCR; TCRdb lists only in-frame clones, some missing. The table has approximately 15,000 clones, roughly 90% seen once. Sequenced material: unsorted PBMCs, taken 6.2 years after starting antiretroviral therapy. These receptors were taken from a man between 40 and 49 years old with HIV.

The rearrangement uses TRBV19 and TRBJ2-1; 7 bases fit TRBD2. The germline gives CDR1 LNHDA, CDR2 SQIVND (reference sequence). The CDR3 covers 14 residues. J was trimmed by 6 bases and V by 7 bases; bases with no gene match: 9. The chain's CDR3 is CASTELTGGNEQFF. CDR3 DNA sequence: TGTGCCAGTACAGAGCTAACGGGGGGCAATGAGCAGTTCTTC.

V is TRBV7-3 and J is TRBJ2-2, with 8 bases lining up with TRBD1. Germline-derived CDR1 and CDR2 are SGHTA and FQGTGA. V lost 0 bases and J lost 6; bases outside the gene matches: 18. This CDR3 spans 20 amino acids. CDR3 bases: TGTGCCAGCAGCTTAACGACTCCATTTTTGGACAGGGAATTTCCCGGGGAGCTGTTTTTT. Its translation is CASSLTTPFLDREFPGELFF.

The chain uses TRBV27 and TRBJ1-4; possible D gene TRBD1, 6 bases. The CDR3 is 14 residues long. From germline, CDR1 is MNHEY and CDR2 SMNVEV (reference sequence). V was pared by 5 bases and J by 3 bases, with 10 bases between. DNA of the CDR3: TGTGCCAGCAGTGGGGGGGCGTCTAATGAAAAACTGTTTTTT. It encodes CASSGGASNEKLFF.

The chain carries TRBV19 and TRBJ2-5; the D is unclear. Trimming shortened V by 4 bases and J by 5 bases, and 11 bases separated the two germline ends. Germline assignment: CDR1 LNHDA and CDR2 SQIVND (reference sequence). CDR3 length: 13 residues. The CDR3, as DNA: TGTGCCAGTAGTACCAGCACCAGGGAGACCCAGTACTTC. Its protein is CASSTSTRETQYF.

CDR3 sequence (DNA): TGTGCCAGCAGTTTCGGCGTCTCTGGGGCCAACGTCCTGACTTTC. It is translated as CASSFGVSGANVLTF. The rearrangement uses TRBV28 and TRBJ2-6; D unresolved. Trimming shortened V by 3 bases and J by 0 bases, and 6 bases separated the two germline ends. The length of the CDR3 is 15 residues. Germline V CDR1 and CDR2: MDHEN, SYDVKM.

This clone has only a few counts. V usage is TRBV2 and J usage is TRBJ1-1, with a possible D match to TRBD1 (5 bases). Deletions cut 3 bases from V and 6 bases from J, with 17 bases between. Germline V gene lookup returns CDR1 SNHLY and CDR2 FYNNEI. The CDR3 extends over 15 amino acids. The CDR3 spells CASSEFSPQGSEAFF. CDR3 bases: TGTGCCAGCAGTGAGTTCTCTCCCCAGGGTTCTGAAGCTTTCTTT.

The chain recombines TRBV27 with TRBJ1-1, with 9 bases aligning to TRBD1. V lost 8 bases and J lost 5; bases outside the gene matches: 15. Germline assignment: CDR1 MNHEY and CDR2 SMNVEV (reference sequence). CDR3 length equals 16 residues. The CDR3 loop is CASGRDRAKPWTEAFF. The CDR3, as DNA: TGTGCCAGCGGAAGGGACAGGGCTAAACCCTGGACTGAAGCTTTCTTT.

This chain uses TRBV11-2 with TRBJ2-2, with D unresolved. The CDR3 has 15 residues. Germline CDR1 SGHAT, CDR2 FQNNGV. Trimming shortened V by 3 bases and J by 3 bases, and 11 bases separated the two germline ends. The CDR3 spells CASSFAAGDTGELFF. The DNA of the CDR3 is TGTGCCAGCAGCTTCGCGGCCGGCGACACCGGGGAGCTGTTTTTT. The entire variable domain, with the rest obtained from reference TRBV11-2 and TRBJ2-2, is as follows: EAGVAQSPRYKIIEKRQSVAFWCNPISGHATLYWYQQILGQGPKLLIQFQNNGVVDDSQLPKDRFSAERLKGVDSTLKIQPAKLEDSAVYLCASSFAAGDTGELFFGEGSRLTVL.